One sample yielded the 6 T cell receptor beta chains listed below, sequenced in a study of T cell responses to AZD1222 COVID-19 vaccine. Profiling relied on immunoSEQ multiplex PCR, and the TCRdb table lists in-frame clones only, not all of them. Counted here are about 150,000 clones, approximately 91% occurring once; the ten biggest clones make up around 1.8%. The sample here was peripheral blood, taken 28 days after the second AZD1222 dose. These receptors originate from an adult who received the AZD1222 COVID-19 vaccine.

The chain recombines TRBV24-1 with TRBJ2-1, with TRBD1 identical over 9 bases. The trim removed 4 bases at V and 10 bases at J, leaving 7 bases unmatched. The CDR3 covers 14 residues. The V gene's germline CDR1 is KGHDR and CDR2 SFDVKD. This chain's CDR3 is CATSETGQGGEQFF. DNA for the CDR3: TGTGCCACCAGTGAAACGGGACAGGGAGGAGAGCAGTTCTTC.

The chain combines TRBV5-1 with TRBJ2-6; D is ambiguous. The CDR3 totals 16 residues. The V gene lost 1 base and the J gene lost 0 bases, with 8 bases spanning the gap. CDR1 SGHRS and CDR2 YFSETQ come from the germline V gene. DNA of the CDR3: TGCGCCAGCAGCTTGAAAGTTGACTCTGGGGCCAACGTCCTGACTTTC. Translating gives CASSLKVDSGANVLTF.

This rearrangement joins TRBV27 to TRBJ1-4; D ambiguous. This CDR3 contains 14 residues. With 3 bases removed from V and 3 bases from J, the gap between germline ends came to 8 bases. The germline V gene encodes CDR1 MNHEY and CDR2 SMNVEV (reference sequence). The CDR3 loop is CASSFLAPNEKLFF. Written as DNA, the CDR3 is TGTGCCAGCAGTTTCCTCGCGCCTAATGAAAAACTGTTTTTT.

This clone was counted a few times. The V and J genes are TRBV3-1 (or the pseudogene TRBV3-2) and TRBJ1-5, with D uncertain. Germline CDR1 reads LGHDT; CDR2 reads YNNKEL (reference sequence). V lost 4 bases and J lost 6, with 13 bases in between. The CDR3 sequence is 14 residues long. This CDR3 is CASSRGRLSQPQHF. In nucleotides, the CDR3 is TGTGCCAGCAGCCGCGGACGGCTCAGTCAGCCCCAGCATTTT.

This chain connects TRBV12-3 or TRBV12-4 to TRBJ1-4, with D possibly TRBD1 on 5 matching bases. The CDR3 runs to 12 residues. The V end was cut by 6 bases, the J end by 6 bases, with 8 bases between. The CDR3 nucleotides are TGTGCCAGCAGCCAGGGAGATGAAAAACTGTTTTTT. It codes for CASSQGDEKLFF.

The gene calls are TRBV29-1 and TRBJ2-1, with a tentative D call TRBD1 (6 bases). Trimming left V 2 bases short and J 5 bases short, with 16 bases between. The CDR3 consists of 15 residues. Germline V gene sequence: CDR1 SQVTM, CDR2 ANQGSEA. The CDR3 loop reads CSVENYQGNNNEQFF. The DNA of the CDR3 is TGCAGCGTTGAAAACTACCAGGGGAATAACAATGAGCAGTTCTTC.